This is a list of T cell receptor beta chains from one sample in a study of OX40 agonist ivuxolimab in advanced cancers. TCRdb's table, derived via immunoSEQ multiplex PCR, lists solely in-frame clones and lacks some. The sample shows roughly 110,000 clones, 90% of them seen only once. Sequenced material: CD4+ or CD8+ T cells sorted from blood, taken in a trial of the OX40 agonist ivuxolimab. The receptors shown here come from an adult with an advanced solid tumor such as melanoma, head and neck, liver or kidney cancer. Both conserved end residues are part of each CDR3. The D gene is left open where the match is weak. Size is omitted from some rows. Given values are once, few, many or a class for expanded clones.

d_call	v_call	cdr3_length	clone_size	j_call	cdr3_nt	cdr3_aa
-	TRBV28	10	-	TRBJ1-2	TGTGCCAGCAGCTCGGATGGCTACACCTTC	CASSSDGYTF
TRBD2	TRBV27	13	-	TRBJ2-7	TGTGCCAGCAGTCCGGGACTAGCGGGTGAGCAGTACTTC	CASSPGLAGEQYF
TRBD1	TRBV28	15	-	TRBJ1-4	TGTGCCAGCAGTTTAGGGACAGGGGATTACGAAAAACTGTTTTTT	CASSLGTGDYEKLFF
-	TRBV7-7	14	-	TRBJ2-1	TGTGCTAGCAGCTTGGGTTGGGCGTCGGGGGAGCAGTTCTTC	CASSLGWASGEQFF
TRBD2	TRBV28	15	-	TRBJ2-3	TGTGCCAGCAGTTCCCGCGGGGGGGCCTTAGATACGCAGTATTTT	CASSSRGGALDTQYF
-	TRBV18	14	-	TRBJ2-2	TGTGCCAGCCTAGGACAGCTCAACACCGGGGAGCTGTTTTTT	CASLGQLNTGELFF
-	TRBV19	13	-	TRBJ1-2	TGTGCCAGCAGGACGGACCCCAGGTATGGCTACACCTTC	CASRTDPRYGYTF
TRBD1	TRBV28	13	-	TRBJ2-7	TGTGCCAGCAGTAACCCGGGACAGGGGGCGCAGTACTTC	CASSNPGQGAQYF
TRBD1	TRBV7-2	16	-	TRBJ1-3	TGTGCCAGCAGCTCACAGGGGGTGAGCTCTGGAAACACCATATATTTT	CASSSQGVSSGNTIYF
TRBD1	TRBV19	16	-	TRBJ2-5	TGTGCCAGTAGCCAAGTATGGGACAGGGGCGGGGAGACCCAGTACTTC	CASSQVWDRGGETQYF
-	TRBV6-1	15	-	TRBJ2-7	TGTGCCAGCAGTGAAGCACCAGGGTCCCCCTACGAGCAGTACTTC	CASSEAPGSPYEQYF
-	TRBV10-3	11	-	TRBJ2-7	TGTGCCATCAGTGAGGTATGGGAGCAGTACTTC	CAISEVWEQYF
-	TRBV5-1	16	-	TRBJ2-3	TGCGCCAGCAGCTTGAGCGCGGGGGCGGCGGAAGATACGCAGTATTTT	CASSLSAGAAEDTQYF
-	TRBV30	13	-	TRBJ2-2	TGTGCCTGGAAAGGGCTAGGCACCGGGGAGCTGTTTTTT	CAWKGLGTGELFF
-	TRBV2	13	-	TRBJ2-2	TGTGCCAGCAGTCCCCGCGCGGCCGGGGAGCTGTTTTTT	CASSPRAAGELFF
TRBD1	TRBV5-5	14	-	TRBJ2-1	TGTGCCAGCAGCTCACAGGGGCCCTCCAATGAGCAGTTCTTC	CASSSQGPSNEQFF
TRBD1	TRBV29-1	13	-	TRBJ2-2	TGCAGCGTCGCCGGACAGGGGGGCGGGGAGCTGTTTTTT	CSVAGQGGGELFF
-	TRBV7-9	12	once	TRBJ2-7	TGTGCCAGCAGCATCACTAGCTACGAGCAGTACTTC	CASSITSYEQYF
TRBD1	TRBV2	15	-	TRBJ2-3	TGTGCCAGCAGTGCGGGCAGGGGGCCGACAGATACGCAGTATTTT	CASSAGRGPTDTQYF
-	TRBV27	12	once	TRBJ2-7	TGTGCCCGGGTCGGGAGACCCTACGAGCAGTACTTC	CARVGRPYEQYF
-	TRBV6-5	11	-	TRBJ2-7	TGTGCCAGTCATTACGGAAACGAGCAGTACTTC	CASHYGNEQYF
-	TRBV2	13	-	TRBJ1-4	TGTGCCACTACTCGGGGGGCCGGGGAAAAACTGTTTTTT	CATTRGAGEKLFF
-	TRBV5-6	15	few	TRBJ1-6	TGTGCCAGCAGCGTGCGAGGGACGGGGAATTCACCCCTCCACTTT	CASSVRGTGNSPLHF
-	TRBV7-2	11	-	TRBJ2-5	TGTGCCAGCAGCCCCCTCCGCCCCCAGTACTTC	CASSPLRPQYF
TRBD1	TRBV7-9	14	-	TRBJ2-7	TGTGCCAGCAGCAAAAAGACAGGGACCTACGAGCAGTACTTC	CASSKKTGTYEQYF
-	TRBV19	16	-	TRBJ1-5	TGTGCCAGTAGTGGGTTACAGGGAAGTTTGGCTCAGCCCCAGCATTTT	CASSGLQGSLAQPQHF
-	TRBV7-2	14	-	TRBJ2-3	TGTGCCAGCAGCTCCGGGGACAGCACAGATACGCAGTATTTT	CASSSGDSTDTQYF
TRBD1	TRBV18	13	-	TRBJ1-5	TGTGCCAGCTCACCGGGACAGGGTCAGCCCCAGCATTTT	CASSPGQGQPQHF
-	TRBV9	14	-	TRBJ2-3	TGTGCCAGCAGCGTAGACGGGCTCGCAGATACGCAGTATTTT	CASSVDGLADTQYF
TRBD2	TRBV7-2	17	-	TRBJ2-1	TGTGCCAGCAGCTTAGTAGCGGGACCGGCTTCCTACAATGAGCAGTTCTTC	CASSLVAGPASYNEQFF
TRBD1	TRBV5-1	15	-	TRBJ1-4	TGCGCCAGCAGCTCTTCCGGGACAGGGCATGAAAAACTGTTTTTT	CASSSSGTGHEKLFF
-	TRBV19	13	-	TRBJ1-1	TGTGCCGCCTCCGGGACGGTGAACACTGAAGCTTTCTTT	CAASGTVNTEAFF
-	TRBV11-2	17	-	TRBJ1-2	TGTGCCAGCAGCCCCTCGGGAGGGAGAAGGGCTAACTATGGCTACACCTTC	CASSPSGGRRANYGYTF
-	TRBV6-1	15	-	TRBJ1-4	TGTGCCAGCGAGAGCGGGACGGCAACTAATGAAAAACTGTTTTTT	CASESGTATNEKLFF
-	TRBV7-9	15	-	TRBJ1-5	TGTGCCAGCAGCTTAGCGGGGTTGGATAATCAGCCCCAGCATTTT	CASSLAGLDNQPQHF
TRBD1	TRBV2	15	-	TRBJ2-7	TGTGCCAGCAGTCCGCCCCGGGACAGGGCCAACGAGCAGTACTTC	CASSPPRDRANEQYF
TRBD1	TRBV2	12	-	TRBJ2-7	TGTGCCAGCTCCAGGGACAGCTACGAGCAGTACTTC	CASSRDSYEQYF